What follows are 20 T cell receptor beta chains derived from one specimen sequenced in a study of human T cells and chemical hapten exposure. TCRdb called the RACE reads again in MiXCR, with one record for every CDR3 protein. In the table there are 300,000 to 400,000 distinct CDR3 sequences, about 7% of which are singletons. The time point was: patch test 1, 2 weeks after DPC sensitization. Described treatment: therapeutic diphenylcyclopropenone sensitization with weekly scalp DPC. The sample consisted of whole blood, taken in connection with sensitization to the hapten diphenylcyclopropenone (DPC). The receptors were sampled from a woman younger than 35 with alopecia areata. Some clones in this sample may be carry-over from other donors' samples.

This clonotype was counted at least ten times. The V gene is TRBV20-1, the J gene TRBJ2-3, with 10 positions matching TRBD2. The CDR3 extends over 14 amino acids. Per the germline V gene, CDR1 is DFQATT and CDR2 is SNEGSKA (reference sequence). The ends lost 3 bases at V and 5 bases at J; junction bases unmatched: 5. CDR3 DNA sequence: TGCAGTGCTAGGCTAGCGGGGGCCTTAGATACGCAGTATTTT. Its translation: CSARLAGALDTQYF.

The chain couples TRBV10-3 to TRBJ1-1; D call uncertain. Germline CDR1 ENHRY, CDR2 SYGVKD. The CDR3 length is 14 residues. With 4 bases removed from V and 5 bases from J, the gap between germline ends came to 14 bases. The CDR3 loop reads CAISGSYQETEAFF. DNA for the CDR3: TGTGCCATCAGTGGTAGCTACCAGGAGACTGAAGCTTTCTTT.

The genes are TRBV12-3 or TRBV12-4 and TRBJ2-3; 9 bases are a match to TRBD1. The CDR3 loop spans 14 amino acids. With V trimmed by 5 bases and J by 6 bases, 6 bases remained unmatched. CDR3 sequence reads: CASSPFDRGDTQYF. The CDR3 DNA follows: TGTGCCAGCAGTCCCTTCGACAGGGGGGATACGCAGTATTTT.

This clonotype has just a few counts. The chain joins TRBV6-2 or TRBV6-3 to TRBJ2-1; 14 bases map to TRBD2. The V and J ends lost 4 bases and 8 bases, in that order; junction bases with no gene match: 4. Germline V gene sequence: CDR1 MNHEY, CDR2 SVGEGT. The CDR3 totals 15 residues. The chain's CDR3 is CASSSWTSGGHEQFF. The CDR3 DNA reads as TGTGCCAGCAGTTCTTGGACTAGCGGGGGGCATGAGCAGTTCTTC.

The chain recombines TRBV12-3 or TRBV12-4 with TRBJ2-1; the match to TRBD2 covers 7 bases. CDR3 size: 16 residues. V shed 6 bases and J 0 bases; nucleotides not matched to a gene: 8. The CDR3 DNA is TGTGCCAGCAGCCCGTGGGGGGACTACTCCTACAATGAGCAGTTCTTC. This codes for CASSPWGDYSYNEQFF.

This clonotype occurred a few times. Written as DNA, the CDR3 is TGTGCCAGCAGCCACGGAGCGGGACAGGGATGGAGCACAGATACGCAGTATTTT. Translation: CASSHGAGQGWSTDTQYF. This sequence joins TRBV3-1 and TRBJ2-3, with 9 bases matching TRBD1. Trimming removed 3 bases from V and 0 bases from J; junction bases left unmatched: 10. Looked up from germline, CDR1 is LGHDT and CDR2 is YNNKEL (reference sequence). The CDR3 covers 18 residues.

This clonotype was picked up many times. The chain has TRBV3-1 and TRBJ1-2; a possible D gene is TRBD1 (6 bases). The CDR3 is made up of 13 amino acids. CDR1 is LGHDT and CDR2 is YNNKEL in the germline V gene (reference sequence). V lost 3 bases, J lost 8 bases, and 13 bases lay in between. CDR3 amino acids: CASSQGTRAGYTF. CDR3 DNA: TGTGCCAGCAGCCAGGGGACACGGGCGGGCTACACCTTC. The full variable domain, completed using reference TRBV3-1 and TRBJ1-2, is DTAVSQTPKYLVTQMGNDKSIKCEQNLGHDTMYWYKQDSKKFLKIMFSYNNKELIINETVPNRFSPKSPDKAHLNLHINSLELGDSAVYFCASSQGTRAGYTFGSGTRLTVV.

This clonotype showed up many times. The V call is TRBV6-1, the J call TRBJ2-2; 8 bases are shared with TRBD1. The ends lost 7 bases at V and 3 bases at J; junction bases unmatched: 10. CDR3 size: 16 residues. CDR1 is MNHNS and CDR2 is SASEGT in the germline V gene. The CDR3 sequence: CASTRQTGGYTGELFF. The CDR3 DNA reads TGTGCCAGCACCAGACAAACAGGGGGATACACCGGGGAGCTGTTTTTT.

Of note for this clonotype: Just one base apart from a much larger clone, this may be a read error. The V call is TRBV6-1, the J call TRBJ2-7; no definite D call. V lost 7 bases to trimming and J lost 3 bases, with 13 bases between them. Looked up from germline, CDR1 is MNHNS and CDR2 is SASEGT. This CDR3 is built from 13 residues. The CDR3 bases are TGTGCCAGCACGAATGAAAACTTCTACGAGCAGTACTTC. This sequence encodes CASTNENFYEQYF.

This clonotype was counted at least ten times. The chain uses TRBV29-1 and TRBJ1-4; D unclear. Germline values: CDR1 SQVTM, CDR2 ANQGSEA. V was shortened by 5 bases and J by 7 bases, with 8 bases between the two germline ends. This CDR3 has 11 amino acids. The CDR3 loop is CSVYGGEKLFF. The CDR3 region has the DNA TGCAGCGTTTACGGAGGTGAAAAACTGTTTTTT.

This clonotype was detected many times. The chain couples TRBV18 to TRBJ2-3; TRBD1 matches 8 bases. There are 17 residues in the CDR3. In germline, CDR1 is KGHSH, CDR2 LQKENI. Trimming took 1 base from V and 0 from J; bases not matched to a gene: 6. This chain's CDR3 is CASSPLGQGLSTDTQYF. DNA for the CDR3: TGTGCCAGCTCACCACTCGGACAGGGTTTAAGCACAGATACGCAGTATTTT.

This clonotype was seen only a few times. The chain has TRBV6-6 and TRBJ2-3; a possible D gene is TRBD1 (6 bases). CDR1 and CDR2 from the germline V gene are MNHNY and SVGAGI (reference sequence). The CDR3 consists of 16 residues. Deletions cut 8 bases from V and 1 base from J, with 19 bases between. The CDR3, as DNA: TGTGCCAGCTCCCCCCGGTGGTCAGGGGGCACAGATACGCAGTATTTT. Its translation is CASSPRWSGGTDTQYF.

This clonotype was detected ten times or more. V gene TRBV20-1 combines with J gene TRBJ2-4, with 7 bases aligning to TRBD1. CDR3 length: 15 amino acids. The J segment lost 0 bases and the V segment lost 6 bases, leaving 8 bases of the junction unmatched. The germline V gene encodes CDR1 DFQATT and CDR2 SNEGSKA (reference sequence). In DNA, the CDR3 is TGCAGTGCCGCAGGGGGATTGGTAGCCAAAAACATTCAGTACTTC. Amino acids: CSAAGGLVAKNIQYF.

This clonotype was seen at least ten times. The chain has TRBV12-3 or TRBV12-4 and TRBJ2-7, with D possibly being TRBD1 or TRBD2 (5 bases each). Trimming shortened V by 7 bases and J by 2 bases, and 15 bases separated the two germline ends. The CDR3 loop spans 14 amino acids. The CDR3 DNA is TGTGCCAGCACCATTGGGGACGGGACCTACGAGCAGTACTTC. Translation gives CASTIGDGTYEQYF.

This clonotype was detected only a few times. The J gene is TRBJ1-2, the V gene TRBV19, with 8 bases aligning to TRBD1. The CDR3 is 16 amino acids. Germline CDR1 LNHDA, CDR2 SQIVND (reference sequence). V dropped 6 bases and J dropped 4; count of bases not matched to a gene: 13. The CDR3 region has the DNA TGTGCCAGTAGACCCTTCAAGGCGGGGACAGGCTATGGCTACACCTTC. Translated, it gives CASRPFKAGTGYGYTF.

The sample holds many counts of this clonotype. The rearrangement joins TRBV25-1 to TRBJ1-2; a possible D gene is TRBD1 (5 bases). The CDR3 covers 14 residues. Germline values: CDR1 MGHDK, CDR2 SYGVNS. The V end was cut by 5 bases, the J end by 2 bases, with 12 bases between. The CDR3 sequence: CASSRRGQNYGYTF. In nucleotides, the CDR3 is TGTGCCAGCAGTAGGAGGGGCCAAAACTATGGCTACACCTTC.

This clonotype has ten or more counts. This chain links TRBV10-3 with TRBJ2-2; D is undetermined. Germline values: CDR1 ENHRY, CDR2 SYGVKD. Trimming stripped 0 bases from V and 2 bases from J, with 10 bases between. This CDR3 is built from 16 residues. For the CDR3, the DNA is TGTGCCATCAGTGAGTCGGGTACAGTCAACACCGGGGAGCTGTTTTTT. This gives the protein CAISESGTVNTGELFF.

The CDR3 DNA follows: TGCGCCAGCAGCTACTCACCGGGACAGCCCTACGAGCAGTACTTC. Its translation: CASSYSPGQPYEQYF. The rearrangement uses TRBV5-1 and TRBJ2-7; 7 positions agree with TRBD1. Germline V lookup: CDR1 SGHRS, CDR2 YFSETQ. CDR3 length: 15 amino acids. V lost 3 bases to trimming and J lost 2 bases; unmatched junction nucleotides: 8.

This rearrangement joins TRBV6-5 to TRBJ2-5; the D gene is possibly TRBD2 (5 bases). The CDR3 runs to 16 residues. In germline, CDR1 is MNHEY, CDR2 SVGAGI. V lost 0 bases and J lost 4, with 15 bases in between. The CDR3 loop reads CASSYSKNLGVETQYF. The CDR3 coding sequence is TGTGCCAGCAGTTACTCGAAGAACCTCGGGGTAGAGACCCAGTACTTC.

V usage is TRBV2 and J usage is TRBJ1-6; D ambiguous. The germline V and J ends were trimmed by 4 bases and 11 bases, with 6 bases remaining between them. CDR1 is SNHLY, CDR2 FYNNEI, per germline. The CDR3 has 11 amino acids. The CDR3 is CASSGRAPLHF. The DNA of the CDR3 is TGTGCCAGCAGTGGCCGGGCACCCCTCCACTTT.